Listed here is a single T cell receptor beta chain. Its target is unknown. The sample comes from a study of beta chain features in type 1 diabetes. This CDR3 is built from 13 residues. The ends were cut back, 4 bases at V and 5 bases at J, with 11 bases in the middle. In germline, CDR1 is SEHNR, CDR2 FQNEAQ (reference sequence). Study-level points and caveats: Moderate yet significant TCRB CDR3 shortening was seen in Type 1 diabetes patients in all four CD4+ subsets. Insertions at VDJ junctions were less frequent in type 1 diabetes patients. These patients also deleted more nucleotides at the same junctions. Because the template was cDNA, high-expressing cells might be over-represented. A greater similarity of naive, central memory and Treg TCRB repertoires was seen among patients than among healthy donors.

cDNA synthesis used the whole RNA isolate, giving expressed TCRB sequences. Clones were read by immunoSEQ multiplex PCR, and TCRdb kept only the in-frame ones, dropping some. The data contain 200,000 to 250,000 clones, 16% of them singletons. Sequencing input: naive CD4+ T cells from blood. The sequence came from a man aged 30 to 45 with type 1 diabetes. V and J are TRBV7-9 and TRBJ1-1, with D unclear. The CDR3 loop is CASSSTTGTEAFF. The CDR3 DNA sequence: TGTGCCAGCAGCTCGACAACGGGAACTGAAGCTTTCTTT.